This T cell receptor beta chain was recorded in a study of blood T cell repertoires in COVID-19. Study summary: Sample material is recorded as cDNA or gDNA derived from T cells, B-cell-depleted T cells, or PBMCs.

Original handling: Nucleated cell number was recorded as an estimate derived from reference gene primer amplification. TCRdb's copy holds only in-frame clones and misses some; the assay was immunoSEQ multiplex PCR. For V, J and clone size, that table is used; D and trimming come from the DNA. The sample has 260,000 or so clones, 75% to 90% seen once; the top ten hold 7.5% to 9%. The junction had 3 bases not matched to a gene; V was cut back by 4 bases and J by 6 bases. Germline-derived CDR1 and CDR2 are SNHLY and FYNNEI. The CDR3 loop spans 15 amino acids. The chain couples TRBV2 to TRBJ2-2; 12 nucleotides align to TRBD2. This sequence originates from a human donor in a cohort sampled during active COVID-19. Material: peripheral blood. In DNA, the CDR3 is TGTGCCAGCAGTGGACTAGCGGGAGCGGCCGGGGAGCTGTTTTTT. It yields the protein CASSGLAGAAGELFF.